This record concerns one T cell receptor (beta chain) sequence. The data originate from a study of blood T cell repertoires in COVID-19. Libraries were prepared by immunoSEQ multiplex PCR; TCRdb keeps only in-frame clonotypes and omits some of them. The sample records about 66,000 clones, roughly 90% being singletons. The V gene lost 5 bases and the J gene lost 8 bases, with 13 bases spanning the gap. The CDR3 runs 12 residues. Germline values: CDR1 SGHRS, CDR2 YFSETQ. The sequencing input was peripheral blood. The sequence derives from a man aged 60 to 69 with acute or convalescent COVID-19. The J gene is TRBJ1-2, the V gene TRBV5-1; D might be TRBD1 (6 bases). The CDR3 loop reads CASSPGARGYTF. The CDR3 DNA follows: TGCGCCAGCAGTCCAGGGGCGCGGGGCTACACCTTC.